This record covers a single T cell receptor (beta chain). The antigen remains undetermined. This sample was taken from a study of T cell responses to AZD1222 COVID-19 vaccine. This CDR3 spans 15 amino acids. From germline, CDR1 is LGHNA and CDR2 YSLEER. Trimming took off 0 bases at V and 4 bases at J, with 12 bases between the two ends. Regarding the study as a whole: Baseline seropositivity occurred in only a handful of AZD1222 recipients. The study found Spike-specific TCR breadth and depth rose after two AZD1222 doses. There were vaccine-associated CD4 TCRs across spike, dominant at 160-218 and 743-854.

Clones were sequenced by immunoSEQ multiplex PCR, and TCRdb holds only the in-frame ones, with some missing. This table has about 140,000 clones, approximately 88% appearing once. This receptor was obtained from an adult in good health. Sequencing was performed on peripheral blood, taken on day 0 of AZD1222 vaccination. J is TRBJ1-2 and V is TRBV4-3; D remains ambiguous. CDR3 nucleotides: TGCGCCAGCAGCCAAGATGCGGACTCGTCCTATGGCTACACCTTC. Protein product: CASSQDADSSYGYTF.